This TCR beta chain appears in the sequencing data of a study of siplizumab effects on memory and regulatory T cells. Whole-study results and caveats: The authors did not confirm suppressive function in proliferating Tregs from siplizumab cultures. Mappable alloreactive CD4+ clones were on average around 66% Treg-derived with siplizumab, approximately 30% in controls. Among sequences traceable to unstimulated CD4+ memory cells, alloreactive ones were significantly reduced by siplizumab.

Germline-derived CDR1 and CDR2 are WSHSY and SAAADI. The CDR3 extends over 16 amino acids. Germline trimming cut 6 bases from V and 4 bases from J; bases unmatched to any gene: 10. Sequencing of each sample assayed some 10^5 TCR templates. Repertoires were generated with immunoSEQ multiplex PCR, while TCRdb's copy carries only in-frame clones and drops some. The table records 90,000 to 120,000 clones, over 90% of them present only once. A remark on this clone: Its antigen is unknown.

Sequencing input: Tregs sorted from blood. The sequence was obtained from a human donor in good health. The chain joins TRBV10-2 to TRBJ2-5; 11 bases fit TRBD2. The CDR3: CASSIIAGGHIETQYF. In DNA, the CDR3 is TGCGCCAGCAGCATCATAGCGGGGGGGCACATAGAGACCCAGTACTTC.